Each of the 17 T cell receptor beta chains below was sequenced from the same sample in a study of cytotoxic CD8 clonotypes in ibrutinib-treated CLL. TCRdb's table, derived via immunoSEQ multiplex PCR, lists solely in-frame clones and lacks some. The sample consists of just over 65,000 clones, 68% of them appearing once. This sample comprised PBMCs, obtained after 12 months of ibrutinib treatment. The receptors stem from a human donor with chronic lymphocytic leukemia.

The chain uses TRBV27 and TRBJ1-1; tentative D call: TRBD1 (6 bases). With 5 bases removed from V and 10 bases from J, the gap between germline ends came to 17 bases. Germline V gene sequence: CDR1 MNHEY, CDR2 SMNVEV (reference sequence). The CDR3 loop spans 13 amino acids. CDR3 residues: CASSTYRAHPAFF. CDR3 DNA sequence: TGTGCCAGCAGTACGTACAGGGCTCATCCAGCTTTCTTT.

The gene calls are TRBV6-4 and TRBJ1-5; D uncertain. The CDR3 is 12 amino acids. V dropped 0 bases and J dropped 7 bases, with 4 bases sitting between them. CDR1 and CDR2 (germline): MRHNA, SNTAGT. Here the CDR3 DNA reads TGTGCCAGCAGTGACTCGAACCAGCCCCAGCATTTT. Its protein product is CASSDSNQPQHF.

The chain uses TRBV9 and TRBJ1-2, with D possibly TRBD1 on 5 matching bases. Germline V gene data show CDR1 as SGDLS and CDR2 as YYNGEE. V was shortened by 4 bases and J by 7 bases, with 11 bases between the two germline ends. The CDR3 covers 12 residues. The DNA of the CDR3 is TGTGCCAGCAGCACCCCGGGGGGTGGCTACACCTTC. As protein: CASSTPGGGYTF.

This clone has a single count. The chain uses TRBV18 and TRBJ1-1; D unresolved. V lost 6 bases, J lost 1 base, and 6 bases lay in between. The length of the CDR3 is 12 residues. The germline V gene encodes CDR1 KGHSH and CDR2 LQKENI. The DNA of the CDR3 is TGTGCCAGCTCCGAAACGAACACTGAAGCTTTCTTT. It translates to CASSETNTEAFF.

V is TRBV5-1 and J is TRBJ2-7; D possibly matches TRBD1 or TRBD2 (5 bases each). The CDR3 consists of 15 residues. V was pared by 6 bases and J by 0 bases, with 16 bases between. Germline V lookup: CDR1 SGHRS, CDR2 YFSETQ. The CDR3 sequence: CASKPAGTDSYEQYF. The CDR3 DNA reads TGCGCCAGCAAACCGGCCGGGACGGACTCCTACGAGCAGTACTTC.

The V gene is TRBV30, the J gene TRBJ2-2, with TRBD2 identical over 9 bases. The germline CDR1 and CDR2 sequences are GTSNPN and SVGIG (reference sequence). V lost 7 bases to trimming and J lost 7 bases; unmatched junction nucleotides: 13. The CDR3 length is 15 residues. CDR3 bases: TGTGCCTTCCGCCCCCTAGCGGGGAAGGTCGGGGAGCTGTTTTTT. This gives the protein CAFRPLAGKVGELFF.

This chain uses TRBV5-1 with TRBJ1-6; possible D gene TRBD1, 6 bases. Germline V gives CDR1 SGHRS, CDR2 YFSETQ. V dropped 3 bases and J dropped 5 bases, with 12 bases sitting between them. This CDR3 has 15 residues. The CDR3 DNA reads as TGCGCCAGCAGCTACGGAAACAGGGATAATTCACCCCTCCACTTT. Translation: CASSYGNRDNSPLHF.

This chain links TRBV25-1 with TRBJ1-4; D unclear. The CDR3 has 14 residues. Trimming pared 3 bases from V and 7 bases from J, leaving 12 bases between. CDR1 is MGHDK and CDR2 is SYGVNS in the germline V gene. The CDR3 here is CASSEGSFGEKLFF. The CDR3 DNA follows: TGTGCCAGCAGTGAGGGGAGTTTCGGTGAAAAACTGTTTTTT.

The chain couples TRBV2 to TRBJ1-2; 7 bases align to TRBD1. Germline V gene sequence: CDR1 SNHLY, CDR2 FYNNEI. The CDR3 has 14 amino acids. The V and J ends lost 4 bases and 8 bases, in that order; junction bases with no gene match: 10. Here the CDR3 DNA reads TGTGCCAGCAGTGGCGGGACAGCTTTTGTAGGCTACACCTTC. Its translation: CASSGGTAFVGYTF.

There are many counts of this clone. The chain employs TRBV4-1 and TRBJ2-2; 7 bases are a match to TRBD1. The trim removed 3 bases at V and 0 bases at J, leaving 1 base unmatched. The CDR3 loop spans 15 amino acids. The germline V gene encodes CDR1 MGHRA and CDR2 YSYEKL. The CDR3 nucleotides read TGCGCCAGCAGCCAGGGGACAGCGAACACCGGGGAGCTGTTTTTT. Its translation is CASSQGTANTGELFF.

V is TRBV19 and J is TRBJ2-3; a weak D match, TRBD2 (6 bases). Germline loops: CDR1 LNHDA, CDR2 SQIVND (reference sequence). V was trimmed by 3 bases and J by 2 bases, leaving 24 bases between them. The CDR3 totals 19 residues. CDR3 coding DNA: TGTGCCAGTAGTATTTCTTCTGCTCGGTTCGCGGGGATCACAGATACGCAGTATTTT. As protein: CASSISSARFAGITDTQYF.

The J gene is TRBJ2-7, the V gene TRBV9, with D uncertain. Looked up from germline, CDR1 is SGDLS and CDR2 is YYNGEE. Trimming removed 3 bases at V and 6 bases at J, with 13 bases between. This CDR3 contains 13 residues. Written as DNA, the CDR3 is TGTGCCAGCAGCGACCGTCCCGGGCCCGAGCAGTACTTC. Translating gives CASSDRPGPEQYF.

The rearrangement links TRBV19 to TRBJ2-7; 8 nucleotides agree with TRBD1. The CDR3 has 14 amino acids. Germline CDR1 reads LNHDA; CDR2 reads SQIVND (reference sequence). With 4 bases clipped from V and 3 bases from J, the junction kept 5 bases outside the gene matches. The CDR3 region has the DNA TGTGCCAGTAGTACCAGGGGGCAGTTCTACGAGCAGTACTTC. Translating gives CASSTRGQFYEQYF.

The gene calls are TRBV5-6 and TRBJ1-2, with unresolved D. CDR3 size: 13 residues. CDR1 is SGHDT, CDR2 YYEEEE, per germline. V lost 0 bases, J lost 10 bases, and 13 bases lay in between. The DNA of the CDR3 is TGTGCCAGCAGCTTGGAGCTGGGTTCAGACTACACCTTC. As protein: CASSLELGSDYTF. The whole variable domain, remainder taken from reference TRBV5-6 and TRBJ1-2, is DAGVTQSPTHLIKTRGQQVTLRCSPKSGHDTVSWYQQALGQGPQFIFQYYEEEERQRGNFPDRFSGHQFPNYSSELNVNALLLGDSALYLCASSLELGSDYTFGSGTRLTVV.

This chain uses TRBV19 with TRBJ2-1; the match to TRBD2 covers 11 bases. This CDR3 contains 16 residues. In germline, CDR1 is LNHDA, CDR2 SQIVND (reference sequence). The junction had 11 bases not matched to a gene; V was cut back by 6 bases and J by 7 bases. The CDR3 region is CASRTTSSGGRNEQFF. The CDR3 coding sequence is TGTGCCAGTAGAACTACCTCTAGCGGGGGGCGGAATGAGCAGTTCTTC.

The count of this clone is one. The chain links TRBV7-6 to TRBJ1-3; D not certain. This CDR3 comprises 17 residues. CDR1 and CDR2 (germline): SGHVS, FNYEAQ. V lost 4 bases to trimming and J lost 8 bases, with 24 bases between them. The DNA for the CDR3 is TGTGCCAGCAGCTCATTCAAGACCGGGCGCTACTACGACACCATATATTTT. Translated: CASSSFKTGRYYDTIYF.

This rearrangement joins TRBV5-1 to TRBJ2-2; tentatively, D is TRBD2 (5 bases). From germline, CDR1 is SGHRS and CDR2 YFSETQ. V lost 4 bases and J 1 base, leaving 8 bases between the germline ends. CDR3 size: 14 residues. In DNA form, the CDR3 reads TGCGCCAGCAGCACGGACTTGAACACCGGGGAGCTGTTTTTT. It is translated as CASSTDLNTGELFF.